This note documents a single TCR beta chain sequence. The data were obtained in a study of cytomegalovirus exposure and HLA in healthy donors. 60 Vbeta and 13 Jbeta primers were used in PCR. The table came from immunoSEQ multiplex PCR; TCRdb's copy has only in-frame clones and leaves some out. The data include 60,000 to 100,000 clones; the top ten clones carry around 4.4%. CDR1 and CDR2 from the germline V gene are SEHNR and FQNEAQ (reference sequence). This CDR3 spans 13 amino acids. V dropped 4 bases and J dropped 8; count of bases not matched to a gene: 2. Sequencing was done on a sample of PBMCs. This receptor was identified in a man under 40 in good health and CMV-seronegative. The chain carries TRBV7-9 and TRBJ2-1; the match to TRBD1 covers 10 bases. CDR3 amino acids: CASSYGTGDEQFF. The CDR3 DNA sequence: TGTGCCAGCAGCTACGGGACAGGGGATGAGCAGTTCTTC.